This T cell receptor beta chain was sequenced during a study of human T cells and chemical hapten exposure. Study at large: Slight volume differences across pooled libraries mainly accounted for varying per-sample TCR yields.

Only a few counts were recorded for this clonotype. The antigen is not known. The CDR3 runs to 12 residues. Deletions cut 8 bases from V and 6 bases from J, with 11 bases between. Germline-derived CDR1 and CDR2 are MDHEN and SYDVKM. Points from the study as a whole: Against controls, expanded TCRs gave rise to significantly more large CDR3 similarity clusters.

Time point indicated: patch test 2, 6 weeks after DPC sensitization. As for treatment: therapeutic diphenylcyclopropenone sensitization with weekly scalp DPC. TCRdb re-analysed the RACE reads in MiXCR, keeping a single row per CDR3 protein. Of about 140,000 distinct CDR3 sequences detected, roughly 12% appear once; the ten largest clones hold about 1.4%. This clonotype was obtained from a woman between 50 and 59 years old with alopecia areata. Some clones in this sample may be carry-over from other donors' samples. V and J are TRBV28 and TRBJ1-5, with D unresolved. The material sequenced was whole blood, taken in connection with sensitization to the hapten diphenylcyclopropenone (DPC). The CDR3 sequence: CASSSGSQPQHF. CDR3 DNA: TGTGCCAGCTCCTCGGGGTCTCAGCCCCAGCATTTT.